This T cell receptor beta chain was identified during a study of T cell repertoires in ileal Crohn's disease. The overall study: At surgery, 35% to 40% of patients smoked, with median disease duration roughly 7.7 years. Overall study findings and caveats: Active smokers at surgery had more clonal expansions than non-smokers.

Produced via immunoSEQ multiplex PCR; TCRdb's table is partial and in-frame only. The table lists thousands of clones, about 80% of them singletons. This CDR3 has 13 amino acids. With 0 bases removed from V and 5 bases from J, the gap between germline ends came to 7 bases. Germline CDR1 SGHTA, CDR2 FQGNSA. A word on this clone: The antigen remains undetermined.

The sequenced sample consisted of ileal tissue. The chain carries TRBV7-2 and TRBJ1-1; D is undetermined. The clonotype comes from an adult with Crohn's disease. In nucleotides, the CDR3 is TGTGCCAGCAGCTTAGCCCGTGAGACTGAAGCTTTCTTT. It yields the protein CASSLARETEAFF.